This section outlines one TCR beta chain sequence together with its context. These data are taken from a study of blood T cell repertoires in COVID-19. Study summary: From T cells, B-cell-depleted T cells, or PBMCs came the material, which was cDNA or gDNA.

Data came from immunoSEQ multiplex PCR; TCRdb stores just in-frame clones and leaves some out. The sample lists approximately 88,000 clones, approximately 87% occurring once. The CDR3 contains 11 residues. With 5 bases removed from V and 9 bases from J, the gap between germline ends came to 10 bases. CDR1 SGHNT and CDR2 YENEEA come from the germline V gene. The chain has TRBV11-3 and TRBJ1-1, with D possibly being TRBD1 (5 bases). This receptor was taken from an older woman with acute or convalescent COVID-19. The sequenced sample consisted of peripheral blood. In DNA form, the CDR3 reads TGTGCCAGCAGCCGGGGGTGGCAAGCTTTCTTT. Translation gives CASSRGWQAFF.